This entry lists 3 T cell receptor beta chains sequenced from one sample in a study of blood T cell repertoires in COVID-19. TCRdb's copy holds only in-frame clones and misses some; the assay was immunoSEQ multiplex PCR. The table has 310,000 or so clones, approximately 88% seen once; the top ten hold about 8.9%. Sample: PBMCs or T cells enriched from blood (not recorded which). These TCRs come from a young woman who had recovered from COVID-19.

The chain carries TRBV25-1 and TRBJ2-1; weak D call: TRBD2 (5 bases). CDR1 MGHDK and CDR2 SYGVNS come from the germline V gene. The CDR3 has 11 amino acids. Trimming removed 7 bases from V and 12 bases from J, with 13 bases in between. The CDR3 DNA reads as TGTGCCAGCACCGGGGTAGTACGGCAGTTCTTC. Translated: CASTGVVRQFF.

V usage is TRBV5-1 and J usage is TRBJ2-2, with a weak D call TRBD2 (7 bases). The CDR3 has 18 residues. The germline V gene encodes CDR1 SGHRS and CDR2 YFSETQ. V was trimmed by 4 bases and J by 4 bases, leaving 23 bases between them. The CDR3 DNA reads as TGCGCCAGCAGCCGTTATGGGGGGGCTAACCCGAGCACCGGGGAGCTGTTTTTT. Translation: CASSRYGGANPSTGELFF.

This clone is a singleton in its sample. V and J are TRBV7-9 and TRBJ1-4; possible D gene TRBD1, 6 bases. The V gene lost 0 bases and the J gene lost 5 bases, with 7 bases spanning the gap. Per the germline V gene, CDR1 is SEHNR and CDR2 is FQNEAQ (reference sequence). The CDR3 consists of 14 residues. The CDR3 DNA follows: TGTGCCAGCAGCTTAGCAAGGGGGAATGAAAAACTGTTTTTT. Residues: CASSLARGNEKLFF. The complete variable domain, with remaining parts taken from reference TRBV7-9 and TRBJ1-4, reads DTGVSQNPRHKITKRGQNVTFRCDPISEHNRLYWYRQTLGQGPEFLTYFQNEAQLEKSRLLSDRFSAERPKGSFSTLEIQRTEQGDSAMYLCASSLARGNEKLFFGSGTQLSVL.